The present T cell receptor (beta chain) was sequenced within a study of blood T cell repertoires in COVID-19. Across the whole study: T cells, B-cell-depleted T cells, or PBMCs provided the cDNA or gDNA that served as material.

Original data processing: How many nucleated cells were present was estimated from reference gene primer amplification. Libraries were prepared by immunoSEQ multiplex PCR; TCRdb keeps only in-frame clonotypes and omits some of them. V and J calls and clone size come straight from that table; D and trimming were deduced from the DNA. Of 180,000 or so clones in the sample, just under 85% are singletons; the top ten hold 6.9%. The sequenced material came from peripheral blood. The receptor was isolated from a human donor with acute or convalescent COVID-19. The donor label of this sample is uncertain.

Here the CDR3 reads CASRTGTDNSPLHF. DNA of the CDR3: TGTGCCAGCAGGACCGGGACAGATAATTCACCCCTCCACTTT. The chain has TRBV27 and TRBJ1-6, with 7 bases lining up with TRBD1. This CDR3 is built from 14 residues. Per the germline V gene, CDR1 is MNHEY and CDR2 is SMNVEV (reference sequence). Losses at the gene ends were 6 bases for V and 5 bases for J; bases not matched to a gene: 4.